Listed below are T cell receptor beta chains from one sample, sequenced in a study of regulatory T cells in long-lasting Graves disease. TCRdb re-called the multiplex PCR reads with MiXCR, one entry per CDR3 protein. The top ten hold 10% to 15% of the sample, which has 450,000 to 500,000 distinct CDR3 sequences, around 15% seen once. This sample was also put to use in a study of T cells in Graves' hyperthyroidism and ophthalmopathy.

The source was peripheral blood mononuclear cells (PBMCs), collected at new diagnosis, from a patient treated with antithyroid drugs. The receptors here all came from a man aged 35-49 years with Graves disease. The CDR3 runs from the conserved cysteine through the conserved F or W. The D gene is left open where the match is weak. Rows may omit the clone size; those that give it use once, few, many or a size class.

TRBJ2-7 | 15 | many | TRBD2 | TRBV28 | CASTLQAGGPYEQYF | TGTGCCAGCACTCTCCAAGCGGGAGGGCCGTACGAGCAGTACTTC
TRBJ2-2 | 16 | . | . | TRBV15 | CATSRDSWKNTGELFF | TGTGCCACCAGCAGAGATTCATGGAAGAACACCGGGGAGCTGTTTTTT
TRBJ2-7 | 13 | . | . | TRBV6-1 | CASSRDGYYEQYF | TGTGCCAGCTCGAGGGACGGCTACTACGAGCAGTACTTC
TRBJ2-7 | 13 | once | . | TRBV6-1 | CASSEAGSYEQYF | TGTGCCAGCAGTGAAGCGGGCAGCTACGAGCAGTACTTC
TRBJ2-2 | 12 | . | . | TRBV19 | CASSTNSGELFF | TGTGCCAGTAGTACGAACTCCGGGGAGCTGTTTTTT
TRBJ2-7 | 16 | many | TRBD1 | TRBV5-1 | CASSGPGTGVTYEQYF | TGCGCCAGCAGCGGACCTGGGACAGGGGTTACCTACGAGCAGTACTTC
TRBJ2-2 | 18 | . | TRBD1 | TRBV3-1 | CASSHASEDRGHTGELFF | TGTGCCAGCAGCCACGCCTCTGAGGACAGGGGGCACACCGGGGAGCTGTTTTTT
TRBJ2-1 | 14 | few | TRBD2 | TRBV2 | CASSEAAGVDEQFF | TGTGCCAGCAGTGAAGCGGCGGGAGTCGATGAGCAGTTCTTC
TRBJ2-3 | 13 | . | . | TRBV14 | CASSLQNVDTQYF | TGTGCCAGCAGCCTCCAAAACGTAGATACGCAGTATTTT
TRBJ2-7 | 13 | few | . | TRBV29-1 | CSVENQATGEQYF | TGCAGCGTTGAAAATCAGGCGACGGGGGAGCAGTACTTC
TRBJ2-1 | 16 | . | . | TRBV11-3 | CASSPKSGSSYNEQFF | TGTGCCAGCAGCCCGAAATCGGGGAGCTCCTACAATGAGCAGTTCTTC
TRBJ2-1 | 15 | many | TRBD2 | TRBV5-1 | CASSRLAGGGNEQFF | TGCGCCAGCAGCCGCCTAGCGGGAGGTGGAAATGAGCAGTTCTTC
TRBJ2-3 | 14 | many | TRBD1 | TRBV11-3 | CASSVRGLTDTQYF | TGTGCCAGCAGCGTCAGGGGGTTGACAGATACGCAGTATTTT
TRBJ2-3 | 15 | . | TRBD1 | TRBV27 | CASTPRDRGTDTQYF | TGTGCCAGCACCCCCCGGGACAGGGGGACAGATACGCAGTATTTT
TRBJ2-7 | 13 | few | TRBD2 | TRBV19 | CASKASGSYEQYF | TGTGCCAGTAAGGCTAGCGGGAGCTACGAGCAGTACTTC
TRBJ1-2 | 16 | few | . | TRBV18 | CASPPPGVNKPNGYTF | TGTGCCAGCCCACCACCGGGGGTAAACAAGCCAAATGGCTACACCTTC
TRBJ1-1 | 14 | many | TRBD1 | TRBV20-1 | CSAQTGARATEAFF | TGCAGTGCTCAAACAGGGGCGAGGGCGACTGAAGCTTTCTTT
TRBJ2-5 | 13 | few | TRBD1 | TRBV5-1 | CASSLTGVETQYF | TGCGCCAGCAGCTTGACAGGGGTAGAGACCCAGTACTTC
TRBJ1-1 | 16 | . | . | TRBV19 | CASSIDVGRGMTEAFF | TGTGCCAGTAGTATAGATGTCGGTCGGGGTATGACTGAAGCTTTCTTT
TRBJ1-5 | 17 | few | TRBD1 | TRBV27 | CASRYRGPVYSNQPQHF | TGTGCCAGCAGGTACAGGGGCCCGGTTTATAGCAATCAGCCCCAGCATTTT
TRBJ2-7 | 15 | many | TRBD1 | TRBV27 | CASSSLPGQGKTQYF | TGTGCCAGCAGTTCCCTGCCGGGACAGGGGAAGACGCAGTACTTC
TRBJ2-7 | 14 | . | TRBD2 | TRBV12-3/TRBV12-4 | CASTVSGRVNEQYF | TGTGCCAGCACCGTTAGCGGGAGGGTCAACGAGCAGTACTTC
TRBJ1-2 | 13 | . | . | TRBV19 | CASSTVGFYGYTF | TGTGCCAGTAGTACGGTCGGTTTCTATGGCTACACCTTC
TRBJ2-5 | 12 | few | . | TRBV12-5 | CASGTEGQTQYF | TGTGCTAGTGGTACAGAGGGGCAGACCCAGTACTTC
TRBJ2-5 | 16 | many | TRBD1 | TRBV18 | CASSLDPGQFQETQYF | TGTGCCAGCTCACTCGACCCGGGACAGTTTCAAGAGACCCAGTACTTC
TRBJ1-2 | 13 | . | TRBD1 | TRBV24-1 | CATSVGQGSSYTF | TGTGCCACCTCGGTAGGACAGGGGAGCAGCTACACCTTC
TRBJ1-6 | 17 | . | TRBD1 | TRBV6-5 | CASSYSLGQGAQSPLHF | TGTGCCAGCAGTTACTCCTTGGGACAGGGGGCTCAGTCACCCCTCCACTTT
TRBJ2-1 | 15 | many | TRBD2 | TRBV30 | CASKEISGRWYEQFF | TGTGCCTCTAAGGAGATTAGCGGGAGGTGGTATGAGCAGTTCTTC
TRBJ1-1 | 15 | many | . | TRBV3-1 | CASAQGSQGNTEAFF | TGTGCCAGCGCCCAGGGGAGTCAGGGGAACACTGAAGCTTTCTTT
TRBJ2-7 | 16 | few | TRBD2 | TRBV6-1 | CASTPGTSGGPYEQYF | TGTGCCAGCACTCCAGGGACTAGCGGGGGCCCCTACGAGCAGTACTTC
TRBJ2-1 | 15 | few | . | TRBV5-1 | CASSWWDGSGNEQLF | TGCGCCAGCAGCTGGTGGGACGGAAGTGGCAATGAGCAGCTCTTC